This T cell receptor beta chain was documented in a study of cytomegalovirus exposure and HLA in healthy donors. Broader study findings: Fewer N-insertions (relative to the approximately 670-donor mean) were reportedly seen in an Asian-associated ancestry cluster in a later analysis. TCR beta V segments were, for the most part, productive about 87% or about 30% of the time in an earlier analysis. In vitro checks showed that three CMV-associated chains really do target CMV antigens.

The CDR3 consists of 16 residues. Germline CDR1 and CDR2: SGHNT and YYREEE (reference sequence). V was pared by 0 bases and J by 2 bases, with 7 bases of the junction left unmatched. The PCR used 60 Vbeta and 13 Jbeta primers. TCRdb's copy holds only in-frame clones and misses some; the assay was immunoSEQ multiplex PCR. The repertoire holds roughly 120,000 clones, with about four fifths as singletons. Worth noting for this clone: What it recognizes is unknown.

This sequence joins TRBV5-4 and TRBJ2-7; 8 bases are shared with TRBD2. Specimen: PBMCs. The clonotype was recovered from a young woman in good health and CMV-seronegative. The CDR3 here is CASSLERRGVPYEQYF. Written as DNA, the CDR3 is TGTGCCAGCAGCTTGGAGAGGCGGGGGGTTCCCTACGAGCAGTACTTC. The full variable domain, completed using reference TRBV5-4 and TRBJ2-7, is ETGVTQSPTHLIKTRGQQVTLRCSSQSGHNTVSWYQQALGQGPQFIFQYYREEENGRGNFPPRFSGLQFPNYSSELNVNALELDDSALYLCASSLERRGVPYEQYFGPGTRLTVT.